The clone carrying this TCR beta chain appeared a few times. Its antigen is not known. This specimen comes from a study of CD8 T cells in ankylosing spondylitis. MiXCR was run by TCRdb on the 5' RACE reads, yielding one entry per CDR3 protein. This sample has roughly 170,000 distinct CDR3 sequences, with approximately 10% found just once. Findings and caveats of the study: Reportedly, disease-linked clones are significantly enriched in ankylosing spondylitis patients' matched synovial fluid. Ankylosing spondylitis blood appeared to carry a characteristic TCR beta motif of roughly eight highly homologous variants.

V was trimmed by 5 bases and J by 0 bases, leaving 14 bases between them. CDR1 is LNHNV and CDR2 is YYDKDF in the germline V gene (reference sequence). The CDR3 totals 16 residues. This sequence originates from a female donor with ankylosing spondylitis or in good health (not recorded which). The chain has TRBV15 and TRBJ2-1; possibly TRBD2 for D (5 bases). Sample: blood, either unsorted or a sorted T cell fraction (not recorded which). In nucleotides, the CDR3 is TGTGCCACCAGCGATTGGACGGGGAGCTCCTACAATGAGCAGTTCTTC. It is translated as CATSDWTGSSYNEQFF.